The 25 T cell receptor beta chains below all came from one sample that was sequenced in a study of T cell changes during pregnancy in multiple sclerosis. TCRdb's copy holds only in-frame clones and misses some; the assay was immunoSEQ multiplex PCR. Here the sample spans some 70,000 clones, approximately 90% being singletons. Sample: peripheral blood, taken in the second trimester of pregnancy. The receptors shown here come from a female donor in good health, enrolled as a control in a pregnancy study.

The J gene is TRBJ2-1, the V gene TRBV4-2; 8 nucleotides agree with TRBD2. The junction had 5 bases not matched to a gene; V was cut back by 0 bases and J by 4 bases. This CDR3 contains 16 residues. Germline V gene data show CDR1 as LGHNA and CDR2 as YNFKEQ. Here the CDR3 DNA reads TGTGCCAGCAGCCAAGACCCCCAGCGGGGGTACAATGAGCAGTTCTTC. This gives the protein CASSQDPQRGYNEQFF.

This chain uses TRBV7-9 with TRBJ1-1, with no clear D. The CDR3 extends over 14 amino acids. Trimming took off 4 bases at V and 7 bases at J, with 16 bases between the two ends. Germline V CDR1 and CDR2: SEHNR, FQNEAQ (reference sequence). The CDR3: CASSWTHGAVEAFF. In DNA form, the CDR3 reads TGTGCCAGCAGCTGGACCCACGGAGCGGTTGAAGCTTTCTTT.

The chain uses TRBV27 and TRBJ2-7; the D gene is possibly TRBD1 (5 bases). The CDR3 loop spans 15 amino acids. Germline CDR1 MNHEY, CDR2 SMNVEV (reference sequence). Between the trimmed V and J ends, which lost 3 bases and 1 base, there was a span of 13 bases. CDR3 loop: CASSLVTGLSYEQYF. Here the CDR3 DNA reads TGTGCCAGCAGTTTGGTAACAGGTCTATCCTACGAGCAGTACTTC.

The chain joins TRBV30 to TRBJ2-2; perhaps TRBD1 as D (5 bases). V gave up 3 bases and J gave up 5 bases, with 13 bases separating them. The CDR3 covers 14 residues. In germline, CDR1 is GTSNPN, CDR2 SVGIG (reference sequence). The CDR3 loop reads CAWRPTVETGELFF. The CDR3 bases are TGTGCCTGGAGGCCGACAGTTGAGACCGGGGAGCTGTTTTTT.

V and J are TRBV11-2 and TRBJ2-2; 7 bases line up with TRBD2. J was trimmed by 6 bases and V by 0 bases; bases with no gene match: 4. The CDR3 extends over 15 amino acids. Germline V gene lookup returns CDR1 SGHAT and CDR2 FQNNGV. The CDR3 sequence: CASSLDGRAPGELFF. The CDR3 nucleotides read TGTGCCAGCAGCTTAGATGGGAGGGCCCCCGGGGAGCTGTTTTTT.

V is TRBV5-4 and J is TRBJ2-7; 9 bases line up with TRBD1. V shed 6 bases and J 2 bases; nucleotides not matched to a gene: 9. This CDR3 spans 15 amino acids. Per germline, CDR1 SGHNT and CDR2 YYREEE (reference sequence). The CDR3 here is CASTQDGTGTYEQYF. In nucleotides, the CDR3 is TGTGCCAGCACCCAGGACGGGACAGGGACCTACGAGCAGTACTTC.

The chain recombines TRBV6-5 with TRBJ2-2; the D gene is possibly TRBD2 (5 bases). The germline gives CDR1 MNHEY, CDR2 SVGAGI. V was clipped by 3 bases and J by 3 bases, with 14 bases between them. The CDR3 runs 16 residues. The CDR3 sequence: CASSYSGSAHTGELFF. The DNA for the CDR3 is TGTGCCAGCAGTTATTCGGGTAGCGCTCACACCGGGGAGCTGTTTTTT.

The rearrangement links TRBV19 to TRBJ2-3; TRBD2 might be the D (6 bases). CDR1 and CDR2 (germline): LNHDA, SQIVND (reference sequence). This CDR3 comprises 18 residues. V was pared by 2 bases and J by 2 bases, with 20 bases between. The CDR3 here is CASSISRGRTPSTDTQYF. DNA of the CDR3: TGTGCCAGTAGTATAAGCCGGGGGAGGACTCCCTCCACAGATACGCAGTATTTT.

This chain links TRBV7-9 with TRBJ2-5; TRBD2 is a possible D gene (6 bases). Germline V lookup: CDR1 SEHNR, CDR2 FQNEAQ (reference sequence). The V end lost 1 base, the J end lost 1 base, and 13 bases lay between the germline ends. This CDR3 spans 16 amino acids. CDR3 DNA: TGTGCCAGCAGCTTAGTGGGCCGGACTACCCAAGAGACCCAGTACTTC. Translated: CASSLVGRTTQETQYF. The full variable domain, rest sourced from reference TRBV7-9 and TRBJ2-5, is DTGVSQNPRHKITKRGQNVTFRCDPISEHNRLYWYRQTLGQGPEFLTYFQNEAQLEKSRLLSDRFSAERPKGSFSTLEIQRTEQGDSAMYLCASSLVGRTTQETQYFGPGTRLLVL.

In its sample, this clone was seen once. The chain combines TRBV5-8 with TRBJ1-2; no firm D call. The CDR3 runs to 11 residues. With 2 bases removed from V and 8 bases from J, the gap between germline ends came to 7 bases. Germline assignment: CDR1 SGHTS and CDR2 YDEGEE. This chain's CDR3 is CASSFLRGYTF. CDR3 DNA: TGTGCCAGCAGCTTCCTTAGAGGCTACACCTTC.

This clone was counted a few times. J is TRBJ1-4 and V is TRBV7-9; perhaps TRBD1 as D (5 bases). Germline V CDR1 and CDR2: SEHNR, FQNEAQ (reference sequence). Trimming cost V 10 bases and J 1 base, with 13 bases left between them. The CDR3 is made up of 14 amino acids. DNA of the CDR3: TGTGCCATCGGGGGGGACGGAACTAATGAAAAACTGTTTTTT. This encodes CAIGGDGTNEKLFF.

The chain links TRBV15 to TRBJ2-1; no clear D gene. The CDR3 runs to 16 residues. Per germline, CDR1 LNHNV and CDR2 YYDKDF (reference sequence). V was clipped by 0 bases and J by 3 bases, with 12 bases between them. The CDR3, as DNA: TGTGCCACCAGCAGAGAGTTGCGACTTGTCTACAATGAGCAGTTCTTC. This codes for CATSRELRLVYNEQFF.

The rearrangement links TRBV5-1 to TRBJ2-7, with TRBD2 identical over 10 bases. CDR1 is SGHRS and CDR2 is YFSETQ in the germline V gene. With V trimmed by 2 bases and J by 4 bases, 3 bases remained unmatched. The CDR3 is made up of 14 amino acids. The CDR3 loop reads CASSFSSGSYEQYF. CDR3 sequence (DNA): TGCGCCAGCAGCTTTTCTAGCGGGAGTTACGAGCAGTACTTC. The variable domain in full, with the rest retrieved from reference TRBV5-1 and TRBJ2-7, is KAGVTQTPRYLIKTRGQQVTLSCSPISGHRSVSWYQQTPGQGLQFLFEYFSETQRNKGNFPGRFSGRQFSNSRSEMNVSTLELGDSALYLCASSFSSGSYEQYFGPGTRLTVT.

The chain has TRBV5-1 and TRBJ2-2; 11 nucleotides line up with TRBD1. The V gene end was trimmed by 6 bases and the J gene end by 6 bases; junction bases not matched to a gene: 4. The CDR3 sequence is 14 residues long. Germline V CDR1 and CDR2: SGHRS, YFSETQ. The CDR3 DNA reads TGCGCCAGCACCCGGGACAGGGGGTCCGGGGAGCTGTTTTTT. It is translated as CASTRDRGSGELFF.

The chain has TRBV12-5 and TRBJ2-5, with TRBD2 matching 7 bases. Germline CDR1 reads LGHNT; CDR2 reads FRNRAP. J gave up 5 bases and V 6 bases, and 6 bases lay outside the gene matches. The CDR3 runs 13 residues. CDR3 DNA: TGTGCTAGTGGGGCTAGCGGCTCGGAGACCCAGTACTTC. This encodes CASGASGSETQYF.

The gene calls are TRBV18 and TRBJ2-2; D may be TRBD2 (6 bases). CDR1 is KGHSH, CDR2 LQKENI, per germline. The CDR3 has 16 amino acids. The V and J ends lost 3 bases and 0 bases respectively, with 11 bases between them. CDR3 amino acids: CASSPHGGSNTGELFF. The CDR3 nucleotides read TGTGCCAGCTCACCCCATGGGGGGTCGAACACCGGGGAGCTGTTTTTT. The full variable domain, in which reference TRBV18 and TRBJ2-2 provide the parts outside the CDR3, is NAGVMQNPRHLVRRRGQEARLRCSPMKGHSHVYWYRQLPEEGLKFMVYLQKENIIDESGMPKERFSAEFPKEGPSILRIQQVVRGDSAAYFCASSPHGGSNTGELFFGEGSRLTVL.

The chain carries TRBV28 and TRBJ1-1; D call uncertain. CDR1 is MDHEN, CDR2 SYDVKM, per germline. This CDR3 spans 13 amino acids. The germline V and J ends were trimmed by 6 bases and 0 bases, with 8 bases remaining between them. The DNA of the CDR3 is TGTGCCAGCAGAGGAGTCATGAACACTGAAGCTTTCTTT. Its protein is CASRGVMNTEAFF.

The genes are TRBV7-8 and TRBJ2-3; 7 bases are shared with TRBD2. The length of the CDR3 is 14 residues. Germline V gene lookup returns CDR1 SGHVS and CDR2 FQNEAQ. Trimming cost V 2 bases and J 4 bases; bases outside gene matches: 3. The chain's CDR3 is CASSLMGGADTQYF. CDR3 sequence (DNA): TGTGCCAGCAGCTTAATGGGGGGGGCAGATACGCAGTATTTT.

The chain is built from TRBV28 and TRBJ2-1; 7 bases are a match to TRBD1. V lost 3 bases and J lost 8; bases outside the gene matches: 10. This CDR3 has 15 residues. Per germline, CDR1 MDHEN and CDR2 SYDVKM. CDR3 DNA: TGTGCCAGCAGTTTTGAGGGGGCCGGTGGGGATGAGCAGTTCTTC. Translation: CASSFEGAGGDEQFF.

This rearrangement joins TRBV7-6 to TRBJ2-1; 11 nucleotides align to TRBD2. The J segment lost 4 bases and the V segment lost 1 base, leaving 0 bases of the junction unmatched. The CDR3 is made up of 15 amino acids. The V gene's germline CDR1 is SGHVS and CDR2 FNYEAQ. This CDR3 is CASSLVAGGYNEQFF. The CDR3 region has the DNA TGTGCCAGCAGCTTAGTAGCGGGGGGGTACAATGAGCAGTTCTTC.

This clone was detected once. The junction differs from germline at one of its ends, possibly a read error. The CDR3 sequence: CASSLLGGPAGELFF. DNA for the CDR3: TGTGCTAGCAGCTTGCTAGGGGGCCCGGCCGGGGAGCTGTTTTTT. V gene TRBV7-7 combines with J gene TRBJ2-2; TRBD1 matches at 7 bases. From germline, CDR1 is SSHAT and CDR2 FNYEAQ (reference sequence). The CDR3 runs 15 residues.

This clone was observed a handful of times. The same CDR3 also results from other DNA sequences found in this sample. J is TRBJ2-5 and V is TRBV7-3; D perhaps matches TRBD1 (6 bases). V was cut by 5 bases and J by 1 base, with 11 bases left in between. Germline CDR1 reads SGHTA; CDR2 reads FQGTGA. The CDR3 extends over 14 amino acids. The CDR3 reads CASSPTGLQETQYF. CDR3 nucleotides: TGTGCCAGCAGCCCGACAGGACTCCAAGAGACCCAGTACTTC.

The chain uses TRBV4-3 and TRBJ1-5, with 7 positions matching TRBD1. Germline V lookup: CDR1 LGHNA, CDR2 YSLEER. The CDR3 is made up of 15 amino acids. Trimming cost V 4 bases and J 6 bases; bases outside gene matches: 9. This CDR3 is CASSPTGDGGQPQHF. Here the CDR3 DNA reads TGCGCCAGCAGCCCAACAGGGGATGGTGGTCAGCCCCAGCATTTT.

Remarks on this clone: Germline is not matched at one junction end, which may reflect a read error. V usage is TRBV19 and J usage is TRBJ1-6; no reliable D call. Germline V gives CDR1 LNHDA, CDR2 SQIVND (reference sequence). CDR3 length equals 13 residues. CDR3 bases: TGTGCCAGTAGTATAGGGGGAGATTCTCCCCTCCACTTT. Amino acids: CASSIGGDSPLHF. Based on the CDR3 plus reference TRBV19 and TRBJ1-6, the full variable domain is DGGITQSPKYLFRKEGQNVTLSCEQNLNHDAMYWYRQDPGQGLRLIYYSQIVNDFQKGDIAEGYSVSREKKESFPLTVTSAQKNPTAFYLCASSIGGDSPLHFGNGTRLTVT.

This clone was recorded only once. The CDR3 region is CASSPLGSGDQETQYF. The CDR3 DNA follows: TGTGCCAGCTCACCACTAGGTAGCGGCGACCAAGAGACCCAGTACTTC. The rearrangement uses TRBV18 and TRBJ2-5; possible D gene TRBD2, 6 bases. Trimming left V 1 base short and J 0 bases short, with 12 bases between. The germline V gene has CDR1 KGHSH and CDR2 LQKENI. The CDR3 runs to 16 residues. Supplemented by reference TRBV18 and TRBJ2-5, the full variable domain reads NAGVMQNPRHLVRRRGQEARLRCSPMKGHSHVYWYRQLPEEGLKFMVYLQKENIIDESGMPKERFSAEFPKEGPSILRIQQVVRGDSAAYFCASSPLGSGDQETQYFGPGTRLLVL.